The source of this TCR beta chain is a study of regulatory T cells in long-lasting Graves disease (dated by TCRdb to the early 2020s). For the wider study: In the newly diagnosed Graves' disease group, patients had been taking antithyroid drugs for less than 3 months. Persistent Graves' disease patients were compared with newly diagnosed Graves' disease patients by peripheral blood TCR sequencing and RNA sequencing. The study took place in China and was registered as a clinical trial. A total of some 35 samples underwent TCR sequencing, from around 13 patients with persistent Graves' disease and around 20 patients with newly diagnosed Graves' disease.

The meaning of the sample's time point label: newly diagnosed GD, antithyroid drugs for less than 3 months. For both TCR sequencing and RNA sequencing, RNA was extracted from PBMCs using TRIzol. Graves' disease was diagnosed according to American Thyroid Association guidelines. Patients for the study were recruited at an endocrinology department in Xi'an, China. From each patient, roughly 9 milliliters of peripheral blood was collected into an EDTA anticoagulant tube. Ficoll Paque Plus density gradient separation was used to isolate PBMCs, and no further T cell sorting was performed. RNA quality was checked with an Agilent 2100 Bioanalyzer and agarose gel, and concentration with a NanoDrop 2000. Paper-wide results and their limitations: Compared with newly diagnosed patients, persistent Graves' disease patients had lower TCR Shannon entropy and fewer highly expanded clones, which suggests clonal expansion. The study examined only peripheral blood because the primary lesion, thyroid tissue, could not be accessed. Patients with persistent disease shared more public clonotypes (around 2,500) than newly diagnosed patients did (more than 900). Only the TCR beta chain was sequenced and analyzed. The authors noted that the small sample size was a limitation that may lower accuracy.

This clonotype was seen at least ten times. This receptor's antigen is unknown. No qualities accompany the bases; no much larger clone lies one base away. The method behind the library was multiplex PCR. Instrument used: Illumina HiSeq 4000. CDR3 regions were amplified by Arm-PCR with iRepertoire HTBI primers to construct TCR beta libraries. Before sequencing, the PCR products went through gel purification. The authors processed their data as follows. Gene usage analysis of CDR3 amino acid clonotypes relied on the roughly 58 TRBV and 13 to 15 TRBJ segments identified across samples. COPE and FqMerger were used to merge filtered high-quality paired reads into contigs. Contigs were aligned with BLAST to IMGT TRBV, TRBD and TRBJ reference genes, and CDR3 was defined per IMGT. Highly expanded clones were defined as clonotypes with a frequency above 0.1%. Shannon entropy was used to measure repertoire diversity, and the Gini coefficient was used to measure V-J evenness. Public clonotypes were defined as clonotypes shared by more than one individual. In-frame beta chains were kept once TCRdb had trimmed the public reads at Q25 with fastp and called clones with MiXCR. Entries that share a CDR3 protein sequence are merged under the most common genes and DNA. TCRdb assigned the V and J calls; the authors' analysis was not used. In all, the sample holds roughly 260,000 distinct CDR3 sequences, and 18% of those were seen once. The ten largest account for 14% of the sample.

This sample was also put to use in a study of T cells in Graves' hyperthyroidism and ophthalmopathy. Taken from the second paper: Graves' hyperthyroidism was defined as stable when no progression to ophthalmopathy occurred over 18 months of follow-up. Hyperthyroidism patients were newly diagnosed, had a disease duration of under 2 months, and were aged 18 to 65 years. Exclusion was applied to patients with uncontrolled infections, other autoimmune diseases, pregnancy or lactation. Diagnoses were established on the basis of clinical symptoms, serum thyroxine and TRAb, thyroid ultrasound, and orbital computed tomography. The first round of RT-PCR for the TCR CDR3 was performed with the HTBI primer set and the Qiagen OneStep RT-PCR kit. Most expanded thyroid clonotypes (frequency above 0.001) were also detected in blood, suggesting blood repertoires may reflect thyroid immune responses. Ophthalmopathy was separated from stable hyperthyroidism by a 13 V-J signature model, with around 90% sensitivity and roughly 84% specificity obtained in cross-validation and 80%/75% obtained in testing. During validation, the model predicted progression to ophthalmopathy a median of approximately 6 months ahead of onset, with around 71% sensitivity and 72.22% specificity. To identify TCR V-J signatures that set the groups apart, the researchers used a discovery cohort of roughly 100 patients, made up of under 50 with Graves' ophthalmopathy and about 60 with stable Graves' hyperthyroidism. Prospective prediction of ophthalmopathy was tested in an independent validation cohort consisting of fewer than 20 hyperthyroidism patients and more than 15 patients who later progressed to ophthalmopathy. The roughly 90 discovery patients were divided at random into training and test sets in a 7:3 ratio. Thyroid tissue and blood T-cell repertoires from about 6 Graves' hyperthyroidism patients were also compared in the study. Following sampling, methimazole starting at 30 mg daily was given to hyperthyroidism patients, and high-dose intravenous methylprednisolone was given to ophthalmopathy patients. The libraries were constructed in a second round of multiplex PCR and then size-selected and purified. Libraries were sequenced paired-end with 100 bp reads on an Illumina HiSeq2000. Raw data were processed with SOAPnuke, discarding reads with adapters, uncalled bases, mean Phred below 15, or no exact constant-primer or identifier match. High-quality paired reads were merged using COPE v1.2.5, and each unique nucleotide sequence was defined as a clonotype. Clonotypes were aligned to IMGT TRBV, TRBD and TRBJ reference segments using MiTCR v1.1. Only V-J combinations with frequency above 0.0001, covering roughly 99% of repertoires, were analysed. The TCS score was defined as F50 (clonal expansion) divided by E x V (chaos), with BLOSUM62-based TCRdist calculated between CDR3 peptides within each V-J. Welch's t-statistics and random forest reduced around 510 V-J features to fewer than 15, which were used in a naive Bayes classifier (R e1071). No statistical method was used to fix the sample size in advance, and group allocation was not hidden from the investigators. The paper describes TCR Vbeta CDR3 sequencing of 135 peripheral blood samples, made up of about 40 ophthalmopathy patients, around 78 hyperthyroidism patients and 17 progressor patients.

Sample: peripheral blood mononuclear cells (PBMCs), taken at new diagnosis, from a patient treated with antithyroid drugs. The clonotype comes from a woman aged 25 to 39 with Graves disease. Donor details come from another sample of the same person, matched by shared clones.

The DNA sequence is given as TGTGCCAGCCTCCGGGACAGCCCGTACAATGAGCAGTTCTTC. Its protein is CASLRDSPYNEQFF. The chain is assembled from TRBV12-3 or TRBV12-4 and TRBJ2-1, with 7 middle bases fitting TRBD1. The CDR3 has 14 amino acids, counting the end cysteine and phenylalanine. The read is trimmed to its CDR3 DNA, 42 bases read in frame from base 1. V loses 8 bases at its end and J loses 4 bases; junction bases beyond the gene matches: 8.